Here is one T cell receptor beta chain with its context. As yet, its antigen is unknown. The data were produced by immunoSEQ multiplex PCR, yet TCRdb's version contains in-frame clones alone and is incomplete. Found here are hundreds of thousands of clones, over 65% of them singletons; the top ten hold 4.5% to 6%. The data are from a study of cytomegalovirus exposure and HLA in healthy donors. Study details: In a later analysis, it was reported that the roughly 130 validation repertoires had been produced on the same platform as the 600 to 850 repertoires belonging to the first cohort.

Study-wide results and limits: That first-cohort TCR clusters tended to co-occur in the roughly 120 validation repertoires was found in a later analysis. The investigators catalogued 150 to 200 TCR beta chains as cytomegalovirus-associated. The dataset shows that most TCR sequences were rare, while some public TCRs occurred in many donors.

V lost 4 bases to trimming and J lost 0 bases; unmatched junction nucleotides: 0. The germline V gene encodes CDR1 MNHNY and CDR2 SVGAGI (reference sequence). The CDR3 contains 14 residues. This TCR was sampled from a woman younger than 35 in good health and CMV-seronegative. The chain carries TRBV6-6 and TRBJ1-5, with 7 bases identical to TRBD1. The sequenced material came from PBMCs. This CDR3 is CASSWDSSNQPQHF. DNA for the CDR3: TGTGCCAGCAGTTGGGACAGTAGCAATCAGCCCCAGCATTTT.